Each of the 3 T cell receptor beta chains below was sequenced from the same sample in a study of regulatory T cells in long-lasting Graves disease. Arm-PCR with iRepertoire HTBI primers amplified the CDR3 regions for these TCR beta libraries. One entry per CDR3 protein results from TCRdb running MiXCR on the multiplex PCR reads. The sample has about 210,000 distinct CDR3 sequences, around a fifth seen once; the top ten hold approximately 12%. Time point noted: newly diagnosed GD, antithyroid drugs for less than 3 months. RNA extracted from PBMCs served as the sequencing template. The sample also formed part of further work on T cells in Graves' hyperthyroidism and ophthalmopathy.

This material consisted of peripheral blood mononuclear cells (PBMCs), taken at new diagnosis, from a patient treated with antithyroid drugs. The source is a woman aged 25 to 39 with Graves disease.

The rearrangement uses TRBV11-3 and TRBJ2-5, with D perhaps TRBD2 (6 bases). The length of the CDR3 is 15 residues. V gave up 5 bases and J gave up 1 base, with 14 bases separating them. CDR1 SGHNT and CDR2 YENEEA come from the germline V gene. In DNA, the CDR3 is TGTGCCAGCAGCACTAGCAAGAGTTCCCAAGAGACCCAGTACTTC. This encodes CASSTSKSSQETQYF.

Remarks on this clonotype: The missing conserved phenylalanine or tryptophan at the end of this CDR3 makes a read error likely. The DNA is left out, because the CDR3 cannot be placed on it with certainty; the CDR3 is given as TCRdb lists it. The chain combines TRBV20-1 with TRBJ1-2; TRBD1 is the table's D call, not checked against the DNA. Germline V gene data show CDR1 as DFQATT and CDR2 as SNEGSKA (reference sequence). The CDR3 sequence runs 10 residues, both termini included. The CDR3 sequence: CSVKDITILL.

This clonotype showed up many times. The CDR3 reads CASWGGSEAFF. The CDR3 coding sequence is TGTGCTAGCTGGGGGGGGAGTGAAGCTTTCTTT. The chain employs TRBV12-5 and TRBJ1-1; D perhaps matches TRBD1 (5 bases). V lost 9 bases and J 7 bases, leaving 12 bases between the germline ends. The CDR3 extends over 11 amino acids. Per germline, CDR1 LGHNT and CDR2 FRNRAP.